These 20 T cell receptor beta chains were all obtained from the same sample, sequenced in a study of tumor-infiltrating lymphocytes in localized non-small cell lung cancer. The assay was immunoSEQ multiplex PCR, and TCRdb's table has in-frame clones only and misses some. The sample includes over 10,000 clones, about 70% of them seen just once. Sequencing was done on a sample of uninvolved lung tissue not adjacent to the tumor. These TCRs come from a human donor with non-small cell lung cancer.

The genes are TRBV28 and TRBJ1-2; D unresolved. There are 13 residues in the CDR3. Germline CDR1 MDHEN, CDR2 SYDVKM. V lost 4 bases to trimming and J lost 6 bases, with 12 bases between them. Here the CDR3 DNA reads TGTGCCAGCAGTTCAGCACTAATACATGGCTACACCTTC. Translated: CASSSALIHGYTF.

The V and J genes are TRBV5-1 and TRBJ2-7, with 8 bases lining up with TRBD1. V dropped 4 bases and J dropped 5; count of bases not matched to a gene: 5. The CDR3 covers 13 residues. The germline V gene has CDR1 SGHRS and CDR2 YFSETQ. The CDR3 region is CASSPGQGHEQYF. CDR3 bases: TGCGCCAGCAGCCCTGGACAGGGCCACGAGCAGTACTTC.

Only a few counts were recorded for this clone. The chain carries TRBV7-8 and TRBJ2-1; D remains ambiguous. Deletions cut 1 base from V and 8 bases from J, with 15 bases between. CDR1 and CDR2 (germline): SGHVS, FQNEAQ. CDR3 length equals 15 residues. The CDR3 spells CASSLELGFSHEQFF. Written as DNA, the CDR3 is TGTGCCAGCAGCTTAGAACTTGGTTTCAGCCATGAGCAGTTCTTC.

The V gene is TRBV29-1, the J gene TRBJ2-7; TRBD1 agrees at 11 bases. The CDR3 is 13 amino acids. With V trimmed by 6 bases and J by 5 bases, 6 bases remained unmatched. Germline V CDR1 and CDR2: SQVTM, ANQGSEA. The CDR3: CSVDRGRSNEQYF. The DNA for the CDR3 is TGCAGCGTGGACAGGGGGCGTAGCAACGAGCAGTACTTC.

The chain employs TRBV19 and TRBJ1-2; unclear D gene. Trimming pared 1 base from V and 4 bases from J, leaving 13 bases between. The CDR3 contains 15 residues. CDR1 is LNHDA, CDR2 SQIVND, per germline (reference sequence). The DNA of the CDR3 is TGTGCCAGTAGTATAGTCCCCGGCAGGACCTATGGCTACACCTTC. This codes for CASSIVPGRTYGYTF.

This clone was seen just once. V and J are TRBV7-2 and TRBJ1-2; D gene uncertain. The CDR3 has 16 residues. The germline V gene has CDR1 SGHTA and CDR2 FQGNSA. V was pared by 2 bases and J by 4 bases, with 17 bases between. Here the CDR3 DNA reads TGTGCCAGCAGCTTAACCCCTGCGACGACTCGCTATGGCTACACCTTC. This sequence encodes CASSLTPATTRYGYTF.

The J gene is TRBJ2-3, the V gene TRBV9; 9 positions agree with TRBD2. This CDR3 region has 13 residues. V lost 5 bases, J lost 7 bases, and 5 bases stayed unmatched. Germline V gene data show CDR1 as SGDLS and CDR2 as YYNGEE. CDR3 coding DNA: TGTGCCAGCAGTGCGGGGGGGAGAAATACGCAGTATTTT. It codes for CASSAGGRNTQYF.

The chain combines TRBV4-1 with TRBJ1-2; 9 bases map to TRBD1. J lost 8 bases, V lost 2 bases, and 9 bases had no gene match. Germline CDR1 MGHRA, CDR2 YSYEKL. CDR3 length: 15 residues. In DNA, the CDR3 is TGCGCCAGCAGCCAAACCGGGACAGGGATGTGGGGCTACACCTTC. Translated, it gives CASSQTGTGMWGYTF.

The rearrangement links TRBV2 to TRBJ2-3, with D perhaps given as TRBD1 or TRBD2 (6 bases each). The CDR3 covers 13 residues. Germline V lookup: CDR1 SNHLY, CDR2 FYNNEI. V was pared by 6 bases and J by 2 bases, with 9 bases between. The CDR3 DNA follows: TGTGCCAGCAGGGGGGGCTACACAGATACGCAGTATTTT. Its protein product is CASRGGYTDTQYF. The full variable domain, rest sourced from reference TRBV2 and TRBJ2-3, is EPEVTQTPSHQVTQMGQEVILRCVPISNHLYFYWYRQILGQKVEFLVSFYNNEISEKSEIFDDQFSVERPDGSNFTLKIRSTKLEDSAMYFCASRGGYTDTQYFGPGTRLTVL.

The rearrangement uses TRBV27 and TRBJ2-6; D uncertain. Between the trimmed V and J ends, which lost 0 bases and 0 bases, there was a span of 9 bases. CDR1 and CDR2 (germline): MNHEY, SMNVEV (reference sequence). The CDR3 runs 17 residues. CDR3 in amino acids: CASSLSKLVSGANVLTF. CDR3 bases: TGTGCCAGCAGTTTATCGAAATTGGTCTCTGGGGCCAACGTCCTGACTTTC. Together with reference TRBV27 and TRBJ2-6, the CDR3 gives the full variable domain: EAQVTQNPRYLITVTGKKLTVTCSQNMNHEYMSWYRQDPGLGLRQIYYSMNVEVTDKGDVPEGYKVSRKEKRNFPLILESPSPNQTSLYFCASSLSKLVSGANVLTFGAGSRLTVL.

The rearrangement joins TRBV7-8 to TRBJ2-3; 8 bases match TRBD2. CDR1 SGHVS and CDR2 FQNEAQ come from the germline V gene. The CDR3 totals 16 residues. After removal of 3 bases from V and 3 bases from J, the junction contained 8 bases not matched to a gene. The CDR3: CASSLGDAGGTDTQYF. In DNA form, the CDR3 reads TGTGCCAGCAGCTTGGGGGATGCGGGGGGAACAGATACGCAGTATTTT.

This chain joins TRBV7-2 and TRBJ2-3, with TRBD2 matching over 11 bases. The CDR3 totals 15 residues. Germline values: CDR1 SGHTA, CDR2 FQGNSA. The V gene end was trimmed by 3 bases and the J gene end by 1 base; junction bases not matched to a gene: 0. CDR3 amino acids: CASSFSGGGTDTQYF. For the CDR3, the DNA is TGTGCCAGCAGCTTTAGCGGGGGGGGCACAGATACGCAGTATTTT. Filled out from reference TRBV7-2 and TRBJ2-3, the complete variable domain reads GAGVSQSPSNKVTEKGKDVELRCDPISGHTALYWYRQSLGQGLEFLIYFQGNSAPDKSGLPSDRFSAERTGGSVSTLTIQRTQQEDSAVYLCASSFSGGGTDTQYFGPGTRLTVL.

The chain has TRBV7-8 and TRBJ2-6; D is uncertain. The CDR3 extends over 16 amino acids. Germline loops: CDR1 SGHVS, CDR2 FQNEAQ. The germline V and J ends were trimmed by 6 bases and 0 bases, with 12 bases remaining between them. CDR3 in DNA: TGTGCCAGCAGGTTTACATCTAGCTCTGGGGCCAACGTCCTGACTTTC. Translating gives CASRFTSSSGANVLTF.

This clone was seen only a few times. The chain uses TRBV2 and TRBJ2-2, with D possibly TRBD2 on 5 matching bases. Germline-derived CDR1 and CDR2 are SNHLY and FYNNEI. This CDR3 is 14 amino acids long. Deletions cut 0 bases from V and 8 bases from J, with 10 bases between. The CDR3 is CASSEARGFGELFF. The CDR3 DNA is TGTGCCAGCAGTGAAGCACGGGGTTTTGGGGAGCTGTTTTTT.

This sequence joins TRBV19 and TRBJ2-7, with 10 bases aligning to TRBD1. CDR3 length equals 15 residues. V gave up 3 bases and J gave up 5 bases; unmatched junction bases: 7. In germline, CDR1 is LNHDA, CDR2 SQIVND (reference sequence). CDR3 DNA: TGTGCCAGTAGTATTATGGGACAGGGGAGGAACGAGCAGTACTTC. It specifies CASSIMGQGRNEQYF.

The chain joins TRBV19 to TRBJ1-5; 7 nucleotides line up with TRBD1. Per germline, CDR1 LNHDA and CDR2 SQIVND (reference sequence). V dropped 7 bases and J dropped 3; count of bases not matched to a gene: 9. This CDR3 has 15 residues. For the CDR3, the DNA is TGTGCCAGTAAGTCGGAACAGGGGTCCAATCAGCCCCAGCATTTT. As protein: CASKSEQGSNQPQHF. The full variable domain, its missing parts supplied by reference TRBV19 and TRBJ1-5, is DGGITQSPKYLFRKEGQNVTLSCEQNLNHDAMYWYRQDPGQGLRLIYYSQIVNDFQKGDIAEGYSVSREKKESFPLTVTSAQKNPTAFYLCASKSEQGSNQPQHFGDGTRLSIL.

The chain recombines TRBV4-1 with TRBJ2-2, with D tentatively TRBD1 or TRBD2 (5 bases each). Germline V gene sequence: CDR1 MGHRA, CDR2 YSYEKL. V lost 1 base and J lost 2, with 11 bases in between. The CDR3 is 16 amino acids. The CDR3 DNA follows: TGCGCCAGCAGCCAAGCCCAGGGAGTTAACACCGGGGAGCTGTTTTTT. Protein product: CASSQAQGVNTGELFF.

The rearrangement links TRBV11-2 to TRBJ2-6, with D possibly TRBD1 on 6 matching bases. The V end lost 3 bases, the J end lost 0 bases, and 12 bases lay between the germline ends. The CDR3 extends over 17 amino acids. Per germline, CDR1 SGHAT and CDR2 FQNNGV. CDR3 coding DNA: TGTGCCAGCAGCTTGTTGGGGGCGAGCTCTGGGGCCAACGTCCTGACTTTC. Translating it yields CASSLLGASSGANVLTF.

This clone was counted only a few times. The chain recombines TRBV11-3 with TRBJ2-3, with D unclear. Germline assignment: CDR1 SGHNT and CDR2 YENEEA. The V and J ends lost 3 bases and 5 bases respectively, with 3 bases between them. CDR3 length equals 11 residues. The chain's CDR3 is CASSLEDTQYF. CDR3 DNA: TGTGCCAGCAGCTTGGAAGATACGCAGTATTTT.

The chain couples TRBV28 to TRBJ1-2; tentatively, D is TRBD1 (6 bases). Germline CDR1 is MDHEN and CDR2 is SYDVKM. This CDR3 region has 14 residues. V dropped 6 bases and J dropped 2 bases, with 13 bases sitting between them. The CDR3 bases are TGTGCCAGCAGGTCGATGGGGGGCAACTATGGCTACACCTTC. Amino acid sequence: CASRSMGGNYGYTF.